This T cell receptor (delta chain) comes out of a study of γδ T cells in repeated Plasmodium falciparum infection. Study-level information: Over around 630 days, donors received four mosquito-bite P. falciparum NF54 infections. Overall study results and limits: Vgamma9/Vdelta2+ repertoires stayed stably polyclonal over time and infection.

TCRdb re-processed the multiplex PCR reads using CATT. The table has roughly 86,000 delta-chain clones, under 1.5% seen once. The CDR3 spans 19 residues. The V and J ends lost 0 bases and 3 bases, in that order; junction bases with no gene match: 18. Germline values: CDR1 GEAIGNYY, CDR2 EKD. This clone was detected many times. Its antigen is undetermined. Bulk repertoires came from Vgamma9/Vdelta2+ or Vdelta2-negative gammadelta T cells flow-sorted from PBMC. This TCR was recovered from a pool of human donors (malaria-infected and uninfected, not separated). The chain couples TRDV2 to TRDJ1; TRDD3 aligns across 7 bases. Sequencing was performed on gamma-delta T cells from blood. DNA of the CDR3: TGTGCCTGTGACACCGTCGTCTATGGTGGGGGAAGGGATTCCGATAAACTCATCTTT. This gives the protein CACDTVVYGGGRDSDKLIF.